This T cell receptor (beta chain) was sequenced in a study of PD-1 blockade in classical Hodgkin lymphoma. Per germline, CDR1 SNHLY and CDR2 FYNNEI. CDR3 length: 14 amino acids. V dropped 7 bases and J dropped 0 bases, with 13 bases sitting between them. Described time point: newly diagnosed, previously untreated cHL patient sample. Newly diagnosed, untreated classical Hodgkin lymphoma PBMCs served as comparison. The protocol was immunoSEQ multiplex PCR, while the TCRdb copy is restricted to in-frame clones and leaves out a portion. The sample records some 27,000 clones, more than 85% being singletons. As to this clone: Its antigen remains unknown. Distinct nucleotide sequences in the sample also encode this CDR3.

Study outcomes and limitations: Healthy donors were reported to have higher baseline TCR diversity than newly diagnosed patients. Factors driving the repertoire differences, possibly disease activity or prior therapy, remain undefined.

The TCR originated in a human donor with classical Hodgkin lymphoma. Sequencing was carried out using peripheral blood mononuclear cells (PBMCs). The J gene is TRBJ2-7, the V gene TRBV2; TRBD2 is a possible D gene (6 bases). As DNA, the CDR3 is TGTGCCAGCAAGCGGGCAGGAGACTCCTACGAGCAGTACTTC. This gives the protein CASKRAGDSYEQYF.